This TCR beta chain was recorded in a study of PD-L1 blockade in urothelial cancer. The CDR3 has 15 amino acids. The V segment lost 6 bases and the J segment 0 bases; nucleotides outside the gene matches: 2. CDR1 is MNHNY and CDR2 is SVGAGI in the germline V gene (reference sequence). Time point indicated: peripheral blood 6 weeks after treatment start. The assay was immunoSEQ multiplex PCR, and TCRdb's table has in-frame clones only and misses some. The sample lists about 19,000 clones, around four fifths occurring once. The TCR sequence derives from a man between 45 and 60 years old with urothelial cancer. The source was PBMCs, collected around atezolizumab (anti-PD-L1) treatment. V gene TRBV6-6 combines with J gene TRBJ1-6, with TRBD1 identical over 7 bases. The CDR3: CASRGQSSYNSPLHF. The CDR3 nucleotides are TGTGCCAGCAGGGGACAGAGCTCCTATAATTCACCCCTCCACTTT.